This T cell receptor (beta chain) is drawn from a study of early T cells in non-severe SARS-CoV-2 infection. On this clonotype itself: One junction end disagrees with the germline gene, perhaps due to a read error.

TCRdb reanalysed the 5' RACE reads using MiXCR and keeps one entry per CDR3 protein. The profile shows around 63,000 distinct CDR3 sequences, approximately 11% of them singletons. CDR1 and CDR2 (germline): SNHLY, FYNNEI. There are 11 residues in the CDR3. Here the sequenced sample was whole blood, taken at baseline. This chain joins TRBV2 and TRBJ2-7; the D gene could be TRBD1 or TRBD2 (5 bases each). The receptor was isolated from an adult who was a healthcare worker with PCR-confirmed SARS-CoV-2 infection or an uninfected control (not recorded which). The chain's CDR3 is CASTMGETSNF. In DNA, the CDR3 is TGTGCCAGTACCATGGGGGAAACGAGTAACTTC.